These 18 T cell receptor beta chains originate from one sample sequenced in a study of T cells in Graves' hyperthyroidism and ophthalmopathy. Amplification of TCR beta CDR3 regions used RNA as the template. TCR CDR3 underwent first-round RT-PCR with the HTBI primer set. MiXCR was run by TCRdb on the multiplex PCR reads, yielding one entry per CDR3 protein. Of under 750,000 distinct CDR3 sequences listed, around 20% are singletons. The sequencing input was blood. All receptors come from a woman in her 50s with Graves' hyperthyroidism that later progressed to Graves' ophthalmopathy.

The rearrangement uses TRBV7-2 and TRBJ2-7; D might be TRBD2 (6 bases). Trimming took 5 bases from V and 3 from J, leaving 17 bases between them. The germline V gene has CDR1 SGHTA and CDR2 FQGNSA. CDR3 length: 15 amino acids. CDR3 protein: CASSRIRDSYYEQYF. In DNA form, the CDR3 reads TGTGCCAGCAGCAGAATCCGGGACTCGTACTACGAGCAGTACTTC.

This clonotype has at least ten counts. The chain couples TRBV7-6 to TRBJ1-1; 7 nucleotides align to TRBD1. Trimming cost V 3 bases and J 4 bases; bases outside gene matches: 2. The CDR3 contains 13 residues. The germline gives CDR1 SGHVS, CDR2 FNYEAQ. CDR3 sequence: CASSFGTATEAFF. The CDR3 DNA is TGTGCCAGCAGCTTTGGGACAGCCACTGAAGCTTTCTTT.

This clonotype was counted many times. The CDR3 spells CASSQDGQGPYNSPLHF. The CDR3 DNA is TGTGCCAGCAGCCAAGACGGACAGGGGCCCTATAATTCACCCCTCCACTTT. The chain uses TRBV4-2 and TRBJ1-6, with 9 bases that match TRBD1. V was clipped by 0 bases and J by 2 bases; unmatched bases: 2. The germline gives CDR1 LGHNA, CDR2 YNFKEQ. The CDR3 contains 17 residues.

This chain connects TRBV6-1 to TRBJ2-1; D is ambiguous. Per the germline V gene, CDR1 is MNHNS and CDR2 is SASEGT. CDR3 length equals 14 residues. Deletions cut 1 base from V and 7 bases from J, with 11 bases between. CDR3 sequence (DNA): TGTGCCAGCAGTGAAGTTGGGGTGGTTAATGAGCAGTTCTTC. Amino acids: CASSEVGVVNEQFF.

The chain carries TRBV20-1 and TRBJ2-5; D is uncertain. With 0 bases removed from V and 1 base from J, the gap between germline ends came to 12 bases. The CDR3 contains 15 residues. The germline CDR1 and CDR2 sequences are DFQATT and SNEGSKA (reference sequence). The CDR3 DNA is TGCAGTGCTAGAGATTCAGTCCCCAGCCAAGAGACCCAGTACTTC. It encodes CSARDSVPSQETQYF.

Concerning this clonotype itself: A junction end diverges from the germline sequence, so it may reflect a read error. The chain recombines TRBV7-9 with TRBJ2-7; D gene uncertain. Germline CDR1 SEHNR, CDR2 FQNEAQ (reference sequence). This CDR3 is 11 amino acids long. The CDR3 here is CASSSTYGQYF. The CDR3 DNA reads TGTGCCAGCAGCTCGACCTACGGGCAGTACTTC.

The table lists this clonotype with many counts. V and J are TRBV20-1 and TRBJ2-3, with D unresolved. The V and J ends lost 8 bases and 1 base respectively, with 13 bases between them. Germline CDR1 and CDR2: DFQATT and SNEGSKA (reference sequence). The CDR3 contains 13 residues. The CDR3 sequence is CSTPGEGTDTQYF. CDR3 DNA sequence: TGCAGTACACCCGGAGAGGGCACAGATACGCAGTATTTT.

The V call is TRBV30, the J call TRBJ1-3; tentative D call: TRBD1 (5 bases). CDR3 length: 17 residues. CDR1 is GTSNPN and CDR2 is SVGIG in the germline V gene (reference sequence). V was pared by 1 base and J by 4 bases, with 20 bases between. The CDR3 nucleotides are TGTGCCTGGAGTGGACCAAGCTTGGGTAGGGACGGAAACACCATATATTTT. It yields the protein CAWSGPSLGRDGNTIYF.

This clonotype was observed at least ten times. This rearrangement joins TRBV11-2 to TRBJ2-1, with D possibly called TRBD1 or TRBD2 (5 bases each). V lost 5 bases, J lost 2 bases, and 16 bases lay in between. CDR1 is SGHAT, CDR2 FQNNGV, per germline. This CDR3 spans 16 amino acids. The CDR3 coding sequence is TGTGCCAGCAGCCCTCCGTCGGGGCAAGCCTACAATGAGCAGTTCTTC. This sequence encodes CASSPPSGQAYNEQFF.

V and J are TRBV7-8 and TRBJ2-2; D gene uncertain. This CDR3 has 16 residues. The germline gives CDR1 SGHVS, CDR2 FQNEAQ. V was trimmed by 4 bases and J by 1 base, leaving 13 bases between them. The CDR3 region is CASSSNPYLNTGELFF. In nucleotides, the CDR3 is TGTGCCAGCAGCTCGAATCCGTATCTGAACACCGGGGAGCTGTTTTTT.

The chain employs TRBV10-2 and TRBJ2-5; 12 bases align to TRBD1. From germline, CDR1 is WSHSY and CDR2 SAAADI. The CDR3 sequence is 16 residues long. V lost 2 bases, J lost 6 bases, and 7 bases stayed unmatched. The CDR3 region is CASSEGPGQGAKTQYF. In DNA, the CDR3 is TGCGCCAGCAGTGAGGGTCCGGGACAGGGGGCGAAGACCCAGTACTTC.

This clonotype was seen repeatedly, ten times or more. The V call is TRBV20-1, the J call TRBJ2-1; D is uncertain. V was cut by 5 bases and J by 6 bases, with 20 bases left in between. Germline lookup yields CDR1 DFQATT and CDR2 SNEGSKA (reference sequence). The CDR3 consists of 15 residues. The CDR3 region has the DNA TGCAGTGCTCCCACCCGAGTGTCGCTTGGCAATGAGCAGTTCTTC. Translating gives CSAPTRVSLGNEQFF.

This clonotype has a count of ten or more. The chain is built from TRBV6-2 or TRBV6-3 and TRBJ1-2, with TRBD1 identical over 11 bases. Per the germline V gene, CDR1 is MNHEY and CDR2 is SVGEGT. The CDR3 covers 16 residues. V dropped 8 bases and J dropped 1; count of bases not matched to a gene: 9. This CDR3 reads CASVATGTGGNYGYTF. CDR3 DNA: TGTGCCAGCGTGGCGACCGGGACAGGGGGTAACTATGGCTACACCTTC.

This clonotype was found many times. The CDR3, as DNA: TGTGCCATCGGGCTGGGAGGCTCCTACGAGCAGTACTTC. Encoded protein: CAIGLGGSYEQYF. The chain combines TRBV10-3 with TRBJ2-7, with D possibly being TRBD2 (6 bases). The CDR3 covers 13 residues. The germline V gene has CDR1 ENHRY and CDR2 SYGVKD. V lost 8 bases and J 0 bases, leaving 11 bases between the germline ends.

This clonotype was seen repeatedly, ten times or more. The rearrangement links TRBV11-1 to TRBJ2-2; TRBD2 aligns across 10 bases. Germline V gene sequence: CDR1 SGHAT, CDR2 FQDESV (reference sequence). The CDR3 totals 17 residues. Trimming removed 3 bases from V and 6 bases from J; junction bases left unmatched: 10. The CDR3: CASSFASGGAGAGELFF. In DNA, the CDR3 is TGTGCCAGCAGCTTCGCCAGCGGGGGGGCCGGGGCCGGGGAGCTGTTTTTT.

This clonotype was seen a few times. The chain uses TRBV9 and TRBJ2-3; D not certain. Deletions cut 0 bases from V and 0 bases from J, with 5 bases between. The length of the CDR3 is 14 residues. Germline CDR1 is SGDLS and CDR2 is YYNGEE. The CDR3 sequence: CASSVDISTDTQYF. The CDR3 nucleotides read TGTGCCAGCAGCGTAGACATCAGCACAGATACGCAGTATTTT.

As for this clonotype: At one boundary the junction diverges from the germline segment, which might be a read error. The rearrangement joins TRBV12-5 to TRBJ2-2; 9 bases align to TRBD1. Germline CDR1 LGHNT, CDR2 FRNRAP. CDR3 size: 17 residues. DNA for the CDR3: TGTGCTAGTGGACCACGGACAGGGGCCTTTGGAACCGGGAAGCTGTTTTTT. Translation gives CASGPRTGAFGTGKLFF.

In the case of this clonotype: At one of its ends the junction is not consistent with the germline gene, which may arise from a read error. V gene TRBV29-1 combines with J gene TRBJ2-5, with TRBD1 as a possible D gene (6 bases). From germline, CDR1 is SQVTM and CDR2 ANQGSEA. CDR3 length: 12 residues. CDR3 in DNA: TGCAGCGTTGGGACAGTTCAAGAGGCCCAGTACTTC. Encoded protein: CSVGTVQEAQYF.